Listed below are T cell receptor beta chains from one sample, sequenced in a study. MiXCR, applied by TCRdb to the 5' RACE reads, yields one record per CDR3 protein. The profile shows 6,000 or so distinct CDR3 sequences, roughly 31% of them singletons. What was sequenced was memory CD4+ T cells sorted from a lymph node. The source is a female donor with breast cancer. Both conserved end residues are part of each CDR3. A D gene is named only where the DNA matches it firmly. Rows give clone size only sometimes, using once, few, many, or a class for an expanded clone.

>TRBV6-1|TRBJ1-5|medium-sized|.
TGTGCCAGCAGTGAACAGTTCAATCAGCCCCAGCATTTT
CASSEQFNQPQHF
>TRBV20-1|TRBJ2-7|many|.
TGCAGTGCTAGAGACCCCGGGACTCCCATTTACGAGCAGTACTTC
CSARDPGTPIYEQYF
>TRBV5-6|TRBJ2-1|.|.
TGTGCCAGCAGCCTCCCCCCCCCGACCTCTTACAATGAGCAGTTCTTC
CASSLPPPTSYNEQFF
>TRBV5-1|TRBJ1-5|medium-sized|.
TGCGCCAGCAGCGCTGGGACCCTAAGCAATCAGCCCCAGCATTTT
CASSAGTLSNQPQHF
>TRBV19|TRBJ1-2|medium-sized|TRBD1
TGTGCCAGTAGGCCTAACACAGGGGGCGTAGACTATGGCTACACCTTC
CASRPNTGGVDYGYTF
>TRBV6-6|TRBJ1-2|.|.
TGTGCCAGCAGTTACATGCATGGCTGGGCAGCTCGTGGCTACACCTTC
CASSYMHGWAARGYTF
>TRBV7-9|TRBJ2-7|few|.
TGTGCCAGCACCCCGGGCCACGGGTACGAGCAGTACTTC
CASTPGHGYEQYF
>TRBV5-1|TRBJ2-7|large|TRBD2
TGCGCCAGCAGCTTGACTAGCGGTACCTACGAGCAGTACTTC
CASSLTSGTYEQYF
>TRBV5-1|TRBJ2-5|large|.
TGCGCCAGCAGCTTTGCGGGGGCGGGAGAGACCCAGTACTTC
CASSFAGAGETQYF
>TRBV20-1|TRBJ1-1|medium-sized|.
TGCAGTGCTCCTATTAACACTGAAGCTTTCTTT
CSAPINTEAFF
>TRBV12-3/TRBV12-4|TRBJ2-3|.|.
TGTGCCAGCACCACGACGGGACGGGGGGCAAAAACGCGGTATTTT
CASTTTGRGAKTRYF
>TRBV20-1|TRBJ2-1|.|.
TGCAGTGCTAGCAACCTCCTCCAGCGGAGCTCCTACAATGAGCAGTTCTTC
CSASNLLQRSSYNEQFF
>TRBV5-1|TRBJ2-7|medium-sized|TRBD2
TGCGCCAGCAGCTTGGCCCCGGCGGGAGCCTACGAGCAGTACTTC
CASSLAPAGAYEQYF
>TRBV7-3|TRBJ2-6|many|TRBD2
TGTGCCAGCAGCCGACGACTAGCGGGTAACTCTGGGGCCAACGTCCTGACTTTC
CASSRRLAGNSGANVLTF
>TRBV5-1|TRBJ1-3|.|.
TGCGCCAGCAAGGTTTCGACAAGCCCAGGAAACACCATATATTTT
CASKVSTSPGNTIYF
>TRBV29-1|TRBJ2-1|few|.
TGCAGCGTTGAAGCGGGTGCGGGACATAGGGTGAATGAGCAGTTCTTC
CSVEAGAGHRVNEQFF
>TRBV12-3/TRBV12-4|TRBJ1-2|.|.
TGTGCCAGCAGTTTCCTCCCGTATGGCTACACCTTC
CASSFLPYGYTF
>TRBV10-3|TRBJ2-1|.|TRBD2
TGTGTCATCAGTGGGAAAGCGGGAGTGGGGAATGAGCAGTTTTTC
CVISGKAGVGNEQFF
>TRBV24-1|TRBJ2-1|.|.
TGTGCCACCAGTGACCTGGGCAGTCTCTACAATGAGCAGTTCTTC
CATSDLGSLYNEQFF
>TRBV6-1|TRBJ2-5|.|.
TGTGCCAGCAGGGTCGGGACGCCAGAGACCCAGTACTTC
CASRVGTPETQYF
>TRBV5-6|TRBJ1-6|.|.
TGTGCCAGCAGCTTAAAACGGTATAATTCACCCCTCCACTTT
CASSLKRYNSPLHF
>TRBV15|TRBJ2-1|.|.
TGTGCCACCAGCAGAGATCTCTTGGTGGACAGCTTCGTGTGGGAGCAGTTCTTC
CATSRDLLVDSFVWEQFF
>TRBV7-2|TRBJ2-3|.|TRBD2
TGTGCCAGCAGCACAGAGCGGGAGGTTCATACGCAGTACTTT
CASSTEREVHTQYF
>TRBV9|TRBJ2-4|.|TRBD2
TGTGCCAGCAGCGTCGGACTAGCTAAAAGCATTCAGTACTTC
CASSVGLAKSIQYF
>TRBV12-3/TRBV12-4|TRBJ2-2|large|TRBD2
TGTGCCAGCAGTGTTAGCGGGAGTCGTGGGGAGCTGTTTTTT
CASSVSGSRGELFF
>TRBV4-2|TRBJ2-7|many|.
TGTGCCAGCAGCCCTGCGGACGGGAAAGGAGGCGAGCAGTACTTC
CASSPADGKGGEQYF
>TRBV6-2/TRBV6-3|TRBJ1-1|large|.
TGTGCCAGCAGTTACTCTTGGCGGAGGAACACTGAAGCTTTCTTT
CASSYSWRRNTEAFF
>TRBV28|TRBJ1-6|few|.
TGTGCCAGCCGAGAACGCATAGCGATTTCACCCCTCCACTTT
CASRERIAISPLHF
>TRBV28|TRBJ2-7|.|.
TGTGCCAGTTCTAACTACGAGCAGTACTTC
CASSNYEQYF
>TRBV6-5|TRBJ2-1|few|.
TGTGCCAGCAGTTACATAGTCTCCTACAATGGGCAGTTCTTC
CASSYIVSYNGQFF
>TRBV20-1|TRBJ2-1|.|TRBD2
TGCAGTGCTAGAGATTTAGCGGGAGGGACTTACAATGAGCAGTTCTTC
CSARDLAGGTYNEQFF
>TRBV27|TRBJ2-7|medium-sized|TRBD1
TGTGCCAGCAAAAGATCCGGGACAGGGGGCTACGAGCAGTACTTC
CASKRSGTGGYEQYF
>TRBV4-1|TRBJ2-1|many|.
TGCGCCAGCAGCCAAAGGGTAGGGCTGAATGAGCAGTTCTTC
CASSQRVGLNEQFF
>TRBV20-1|TRBJ2-1|.|TRBD2
TGCAGTGCTAGAACGCAGGGAGGGAATGAGCAGTTATTC
CSARTQGGNEQLF
>TRBV18|TRBJ2-3|once|TRBD2
TGTGCCAGCTCACCAATGGCTAGCGGTCTAACAGATACGCAGTACTTT
CASSPMASGLTDTQYF